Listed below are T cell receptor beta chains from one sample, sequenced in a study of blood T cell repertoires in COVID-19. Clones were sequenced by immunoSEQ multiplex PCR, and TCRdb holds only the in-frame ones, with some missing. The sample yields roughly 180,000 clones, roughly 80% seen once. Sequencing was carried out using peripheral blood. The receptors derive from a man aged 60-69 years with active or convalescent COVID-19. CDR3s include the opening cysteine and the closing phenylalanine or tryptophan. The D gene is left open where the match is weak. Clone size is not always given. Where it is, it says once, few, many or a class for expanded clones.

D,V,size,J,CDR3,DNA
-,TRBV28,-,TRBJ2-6,CASSLVQGPAGANVLTF,TGTGCCAGCAGTTTAGTTCAGGGTCCAGCTGGGGCCAACGTCCTGACTTTC
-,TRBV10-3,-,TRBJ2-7,CAISESLESPYEQYF,TGTGCCATCAGTGAGTCACTTGAGTCTCCCTACGAGCAGTACTTC
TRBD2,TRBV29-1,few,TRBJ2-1,CSGLAGGPNEQFF,TGCAGCGGACTAGCGGGAGGGCCCAATGAGCAGTTCTTC
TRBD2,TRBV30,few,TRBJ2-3,CAWSGGYSGSRDTQYF,TGTGCCTGGAGTGGGGGGTATAGCGGGAGTAGAGATACGCAGTATTTT
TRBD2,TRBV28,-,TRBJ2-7,CASSLTSGRPSSYEQYF,TGTGCCAGCAGCTTAACTAGCGGGAGGCCCAGCTCCTACGAGCAGTACTTC
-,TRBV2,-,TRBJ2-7,CASNREPYEQYF,TGTGCCAGCAACCGGGAACCCTACGAGCAGTACTTC
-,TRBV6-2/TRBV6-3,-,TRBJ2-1,CASSYRRSSYNEQFF,TGTGCCAGCAGTTATCGGCGGAGCTCCTACAATGAGCAGTTCTTC
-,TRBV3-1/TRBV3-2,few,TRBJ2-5,CASSEGARETQYF,TGTGCCAGCAGCGAAGGGGCCCGAGAGACCCAGTACTTC
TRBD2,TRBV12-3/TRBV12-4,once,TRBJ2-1,CASRQLAGTEQFF,TGTGCCAGCAGGCAACTAGCGGGGACTGAGCAGTTCTTC
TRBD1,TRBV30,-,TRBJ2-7,CAWNFRFGTGTSEQYF,TGTGCCTGGAATTTCCGCTTTGGGACAGGAACGAGTGAGCAGTACTTC
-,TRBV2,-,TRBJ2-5,CASGGLPLGTQYF,TGTGCCAGCGGCGGACTACCTTTGGGGACCCAGTACTTC
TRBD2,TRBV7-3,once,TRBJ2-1,CASSLNPPPSGPSYNEQFF,TGTGCCAGCAGCTTAAACCCCCCCCCTAGCGGACCTTCCTACAATGAGCAGTTCTTC
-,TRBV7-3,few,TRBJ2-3,CASSLTDFTDTQYF,TGTGCCAGCAGCTTAACCGACTTCACAGATACGCAGTATTTT
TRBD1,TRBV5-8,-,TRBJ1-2,CASSLDDRADYGYTF,TGTGCCAGCAGCTTGGATGACAGGGCGGACTATGGCTACACCTTC
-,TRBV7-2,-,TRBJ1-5,CASSATRGRGQPQHF,TGTGCCAGCAGCGCGACGCGGGGACGGGGTCAGCCCCAGCATTTT
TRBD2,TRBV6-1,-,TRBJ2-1,CASSELAGGTENEQFF,TGTGCCAGCAGTGAACTAGCGGGAGGGACAGAGAATGAGCAGTTCTTC
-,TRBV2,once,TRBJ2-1,CASIPLSATSYNEQFF,TGTGCCAGCATACCCTTAAGCGCTACTTCCTACAATGAGCAGTTCTTC
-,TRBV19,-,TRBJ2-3,CASSMRGGWSDTQYF,TGTGCCAGTAGTATGAGGGGGGGCTGGTCAGATACGCAGTATTTT
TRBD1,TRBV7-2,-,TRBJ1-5,CASSPQGAGQPQHF,TGTGCCAGTTCTCCTCAGGGGGCGGGGCAGCCCCAGCATTTT
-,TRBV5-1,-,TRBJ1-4,CASSLDGFTNEKLFF,TGCGCCAGCAGCTTGGACGGTTTTACTAATGAAAAACTGTTTTTT
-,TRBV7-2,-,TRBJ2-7,CASSRRPGSSYEQYF,TGTGCCAGCAGCCGGCGTCCGGGATCCTCCTACGAGCAGTACTTC
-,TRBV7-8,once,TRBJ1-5,CASSIDRYNQPQHF,TGTGCCAGCAGCATTGACAGATACAATCAGCCCCAGCATTTT